This paragraph covers one TCR beta chain sequence. This clonotype was seen many times. What this receptor recognizes is not known. There are no base qualities to consult, and no much larger clone falls within one base. Libraries of naive CD8 T cells were built from approximately 20,000 to 980,000 sorted cells, with 10%, 30% or 50% of the purified RNA used. Naive CD8 T cells, defined as CD8+CD4-CCR7+CD45RA+, were FACS-sorted into RLT Plus buffer on a BD FACSAria II. To test detection sensitivity, Jurkat RNA equivalent to roughly eleven TCR copies was spiked into samples of about 19,000-1,100,000 naive CD8 T cells. Enrichment of CD8 T cells was done with RosetteSep CD8+ T Cell Enrichment Cocktail plus Ficoll-Paque, and ACK red cell lysis came afterward. This entry belongs to a study of molecular identifiers for immune sequencing clone quantification listed by TCRdb under 2018. Context from the whole study: In a replicate experiment, RNA from roughly 20,000 or 100,000 naive CD8 T cells was split into five aliquots, four of which were sequenced. This methods study used CD8 T cells to benchmark TCR RNA copy counting and molecular-identifier clustering-based TCR repertoire sequencing (MIDCIRS).

The junction shows trimming of 2 bases on V and 4 bases on J, plus 16 bases between the germline ends. For CDR1 and CDR2, the germline V gene lists SGDLS and YYNGEE. There are 15 amino acids in the CDR3, from cysteine to phenylalanine inclusive. The kept DNA is CDR3 alone, 45 bases in frame from the first base. Receptor libraries were prepared by PCR. TCRdb shows the sequencer as Illumina HiSeq 4000. Preparation of bulk TCR libraries followed a previously described approach, with the TCR primers listed in Table S5. The Qiagen AllPrep DNA/RNA kit was used to purify total RNA. Before any analysis, reads coming from multiple sequencing runs of the same library were combined into one pool. As for the original processing: Reads were retained only if their TCR constant sequence matched exactly, and those retained reads were trimmed to 150 nt and grouped according to their 12-nt molecular barcodes. Within each barcode group, reads were sub-clustered at a 15% Levenshtein threshold, and quality-weighted consensus sequences were built per RNA molecule. Non-functional sequences were excluded, and lower-count sequences lying one edit away from another sequence were also excluded. Based on a fit of two negative binomial distributions, barcode sub-clusters having less than 20% of the maximum read count were discarded. TCRdb ran its own pipeline on the public reads, namely fastp trimming at Q25 and MiXCR clone calling, and kept in-frame beta chains. CDR3 protein sequences are deduplicated, and each keeps its most common genes and DNA. These V and J calls are TCRdb output, not the study's own analysis. This sample comprises about 300,000 distinct CDR3 sequences, about a fifth of them detected only once. The ten biggest clones cover 0.81% of the sample.

General study outcomes and caveats: Without barcode sub-clustering, chimeric consensus sequences inflated TCR diversity; chimeras reached as high as 47%. The naive libraries included spiked-in Jurkat TCR RNA (10 copies' worth), and this Jurkat TCR RNA is not part of the donor repertoire. Highly expanded clone sizes could be underestimated if identical TCR molecules share a barcode. Even against a background of 850,000 to 1,000,000 naive CD8 T cells, spiked-in Jurkat TCR RNA amounting to a single cell's worth was reported to be detectable. Modeling indicated roughly 3.2 TCR RNA copies recovered per cell, compared with about 9.4 by digital PCR, which implies a capture efficiency of around 30%. In CMV-specific effector cells, over 99% of molecules were held by clones above 20 RNA copies, whereas under 1% of molecules were held by such clones in naive cells.

This TCR came from a human donor in good health. Some libraries in this study had Jurkat cell RNA spiked in. The sequence is built from TRBV9 and TRBJ2-7, with TRBD1 perhaps the D gene, on 6 matching bases. Specimen: naive CD8+ T cells from blood, with Jurkat cell RNA spiked in. The cell subset or site label on this specimen signifies: FACS-sorted CD8+CD4-CCR7+CD45RA+ naive T cells. The CDR3 in this case is CASSVGSGVYYEQYF. Read as DNA, the sequence is TGTGCCAGCAGCGTGGGGTCAGGGGTTTATTACGAGCAGTACTTC.